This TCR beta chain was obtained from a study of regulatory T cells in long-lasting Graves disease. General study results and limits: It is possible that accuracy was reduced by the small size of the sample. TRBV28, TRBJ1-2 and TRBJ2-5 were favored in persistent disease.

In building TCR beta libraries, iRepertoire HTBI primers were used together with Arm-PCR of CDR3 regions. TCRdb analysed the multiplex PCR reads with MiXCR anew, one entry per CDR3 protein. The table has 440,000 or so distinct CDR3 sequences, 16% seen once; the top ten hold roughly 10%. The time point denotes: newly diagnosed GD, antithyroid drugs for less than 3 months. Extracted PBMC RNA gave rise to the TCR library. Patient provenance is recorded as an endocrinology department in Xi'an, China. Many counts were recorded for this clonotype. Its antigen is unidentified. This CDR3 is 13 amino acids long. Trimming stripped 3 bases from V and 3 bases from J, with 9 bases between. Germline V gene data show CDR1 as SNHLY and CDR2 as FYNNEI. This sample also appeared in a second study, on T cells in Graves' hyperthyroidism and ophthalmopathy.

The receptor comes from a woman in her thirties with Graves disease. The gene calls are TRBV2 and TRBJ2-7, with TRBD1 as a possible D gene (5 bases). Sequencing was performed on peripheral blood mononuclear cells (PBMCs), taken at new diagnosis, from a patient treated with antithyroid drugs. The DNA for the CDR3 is TGTGCCAGCAGTGAGGTCAGGGACTACGAGCAGTACTTC. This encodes CASSEVRDYEQYF.